Presented here are 28 T cell receptor beta chains from one specimen sequenced in a study of blood T cell repertoires in COVID-19. Profiled with immunoSEQ multiplex PCR; TCRdb holds only in-frame clones, not every one. The table includes tens of thousands of clones, over 60% detected once. Input material: peripheral blood. These receptors originate from a man in his sixties or seventies with COVID-19, enrolled during active disease.

The gene calls are TRBV10-3 and TRBJ2-1; TRBD2 agrees at 13 bases. The CDR3 sequence is 15 residues long. With 6 bases clipped from V and 9 bases from J, the junction kept 8 bases outside the gene matches. CDR1 is ENHRY and CDR2 is SYGVKD in the germline V gene. CDR3: CAIRTSGRVGSEQFF. DNA for the CDR3: TGTGCCATCAGAACTAGCGGGAGGGTGGGAAGTGAGCAGTTCTTC.

This clone turned up a few times. At one end, the junction sequence differs from germline, possibly due to a read error. The chain employs TRBV7-7 and TRBJ2-3, with D unclear. Germline CDR1 and CDR2: SSHAT and FNYEAQ (reference sequence). This CDR3 has 15 amino acids. The CDR3 DNA reads as TGTGCTAGCAGCTTCAGTCCCGATACCACAGATACGCAGTATTTT. This encodes CASSFSPDTTDTQYF.

The V gene is TRBV4-1, the J gene TRBJ1-1; unclear D gene. CDR1 MGHRA and CDR2 YSYEKL come from the germline V gene. Trimming shortened V by 0 bases and J by 6 bases, and 20 bases separated the two germline ends. There are 17 residues in the CDR3. The CDR3 reads CASSQEASLTLSAEAFF. The CDR3 DNA is TGCGCCAGCAGCCAAGAAGCATCTCTAACGTTATCCGCTGAAGCTTTCTTT.

The chain links TRBV7-3 to TRBJ2-3; the match to TRBD2 covers 7 bases. Trimming took 3 bases from V and 0 from J; bases not matched to a gene: 9. Per the germline V gene, CDR1 is SGHTA and CDR2 is FQGTGA. The CDR3 covers 17 residues. CDR3 DNA: TGTGCCAGCAGCTTCACGGGGGGACCAACTAGCACAGATACGCAGTATTTT. As protein: CASSFTGGPTSTDTQYF.

The chain combines TRBV4-1 with TRBJ1-3; 8 bases are a match to TRBD1. V gave up 9 bases and J gave up 6 bases; unmatched junction bases: 7. CDR3 size: 13 residues. The V gene's germline CDR1 is MGHRA and CDR2 YSYEKL. This CDR3 reads CARDRDGSNTIYF. The DNA of the CDR3 is TGCGCCAGGGACAGGGACGGATCAAACACCATATATTTT.

This clone was seen a handful of times. The genes are TRBV6-2 or TRBV6-3 and TRBJ1-2, with a tentative D call TRBD1 (5 bases). This CDR3 is 14 amino acids long. Germline V gene lookup returns CDR1 MNHEY and CDR2 SVGEGT. Trimming pared 0 bases from V and 8 bases from J, leaving 13 bases between. CDR3 in DNA: TGTGCCAGCAGTTACTCAGGGGAATTGTGGGGCTACACCTTC. Amino acids: CASSYSGELWGYTF.

The CDR3 DNA is TGTGCCAGCAGTGATCGGAGGGACTACGAGCAGTACTTC. Amino acid sequence: CASSDRRDYEQYF. J is TRBJ2-7 and V is TRBV2; a weak D match, TRBD2 (6 bases). The CDR3 is 13 amino acids. CDR1 and CDR2 from the germline V gene are SNHLY and FYNNEI. V gave up 3 bases and J gave up 3 bases, with 9 bases separating them.

There are a few counts of this clone. J is TRBJ1-2 and V is TRBV7-2; D gene uncertain. The V gene's germline CDR1 is SGHTA and CDR2 FQGNSA. The ends were cut back, 4 bases at V and 6 bases at J, with 24 bases in the middle. The CDR3 has 17 residues. Here the CDR3 DNA reads TGTGCCAGCAGCTCGGGGAAGGCAGTGGGCGTAGGTAATGGCTACACCTTC. Translated: CASSSGKAVGVGNGYTF.

CDR3 DNA sequence: TGTGCCAGCAGAGCTTTGGGGACAGACTCTGGAAACACCATATATTTT. As protein: CASRALGTDSGNTIYF. The chain employs TRBV28 and TRBJ1-3; TRBD1 aligns across 7 bases. Trimming removed 6 bases from V and 0 bases from J; junction bases left unmatched: 8. From germline, CDR1 is MDHEN and CDR2 SYDVKM. This CDR3 has 16 amino acids.

The chain couples TRBV18 to TRBJ1-5, with D uncertain. Germline V lookup: CDR1 KGHSH, CDR2 LQKENI. There are 15 residues in the CDR3. Trimming took off 0 bases at V and 6 bases at J, with 12 bases between the two ends. This CDR3 is CASSPPGGWSQPQHF. The CDR3 DNA reads TGTGCCAGCTCACCACCGGGAGGGTGGAGTCAGCCCCAGCATTTT.

The chain is built from TRBV5-1 and TRBJ2-1; perhaps TRBD1 as D (6 bases). The CDR3 is 16 amino acids. Trimming stripped 0 bases from V and 8 bases from J, with 18 bases between. Germline V gene sequence: CDR1 SGHRS, CDR2 YFSETQ. As DNA, the CDR3 is TGCGCCAGCAGCTTGGTTGGCTTTAGCCCAGGGGATGAGCAGTTCTTC. Translating it yields CASSLVGFSPGDEQFF.

The V gene is TRBV5-5, the J gene TRBJ1-2; 8 positions agree with TRBD1. The V and J ends lost 4 bases and 7 bases, in that order; junction bases with no gene match: 15. The CDR3 is 16 residues long. In germline, CDR1 is SGHKS, CDR2 YYEKEE (reference sequence). CDR3 region: CASSRNSPGQASGYTF. The CDR3 bases are TGTGCCAGCAGCCGAAATTCGCCGGGACAGGCGAGTGGCTACACCTTC.

CDR3 residues: CASSVVTGIRQPQHF. In nucleotides, the CDR3 is TGTGCCAGCAGTGTTGTGACAGGGATTCGGCAGCCCCAGCATTTT. The chain recombines TRBV2 with TRBJ1-5; 7 bases map to TRBD1. The CDR3 spans 15 residues. V dropped 4 bases and J dropped 7; count of bases not matched to a gene: 10. CDR1 is SNHLY and CDR2 is FYNNEI in the germline V gene. Based on the CDR3 plus reference TRBV2 and TRBJ1-5, the full variable domain is EPEVTQTPSHQVTQMGQEVILRCVPISNHLYFYWYRQILGQKVEFLVSFYNNEISEKSEIFDDQFSVERPDGSNFTLKIRSTKLEDSAMYFCASSVVTGIRQPQHFGDGTRLSIL.

This clone was observed a single time. The chain uses TRBV5-1 and TRBJ1-5; 7 positions match TRBD1. Germline V gives CDR1 SGHRS, CDR2 YFSETQ. The V gene end was trimmed by 4 bases and the J gene end by 0 bases; junction bases not matched to a gene: 7. The CDR3 spans 16 residues. In DNA form, the CDR3 reads TGCGCCAGCAGCCCCGGGACAGCTTATAGCAATCAGCCCCAGCATTTT. Residues: CASSPGTAYSNQPQHF.

The chain uses TRBV5-1 and TRBJ2-5, with TRBD1 matching 7 bases. The germline V gene has CDR1 SGHRS and CDR2 YFSETQ. V shed 4 bases and J 1 base; nucleotides not matched to a gene: 4. The CDR3 totals 14 residues. CDR3 amino acids: CASSPGQPQETQYF. In DNA, the CDR3 is TGCGCCAGCAGCCCGGGACAGCCCCAAGAGACCCAGTACTTC.

The chain carries TRBV18 and TRBJ1-1; 11 bases are shared with TRBD1. There are 15 residues in the CDR3. Trimming removed 6 bases from V and 3 bases from J; junction bases left unmatched: 6. Per the germline V gene, CDR1 is KGHSH and CDR2 is LQKENI. CDR3 nucleotide sequence: TGTGCCAGCTCGGACAGGGGGCTTGGTGACACTGAAGCTTTCTTT. Protein sequence: CASSDRGLGDTEAFF.

The V and J genes are TRBV5-1 and TRBJ1-1; possibly TRBD1 for D (5 bases). The CDR3 has 14 residues. Germline CDR1 SGHRS, CDR2 YFSETQ. V lost 2 bases and J 4 bases, leaving 12 bases between the germline ends. The CDR3 here is CASSLDSAITEAFF. Here the CDR3 DNA reads TGCGCCAGCAGCTTAGACAGTGCTATCACTGAAGCTTTCTTT.

The V call is TRBV6-5, the J call TRBJ1-1, with TRBD1 matching over 9 bases. Per germline, CDR1 MNHEY and CDR2 SVGAGI. This CDR3 is 15 amino acids long. V lost 6 bases and J lost 0; bases outside the gene matches: 5. The DNA of the CDR3 is TGTGCCAGCAGGGGACAGGGTGGACTGAACACTGAAGCTTTCTTT. Protein product: CASRGQGGLNTEAFF.

The chain employs TRBV9 and TRBJ1-6; D is perhaps TRBD1 (5 bases). Looked up from germline, CDR1 is SGDLS and CDR2 is YYNGEE. The length of the CDR3 is 15 residues. The V end was cut by 5 bases, the J end by 10 bases, with 19 bases between. Here the CDR3 DNA reads TGTGCCAGCAGTCCTGACACACCGGGGGTCTCACCCCTCCACTTT. Its protein product is CASSPDTPGVSPLHF.

The chain links TRBV28 to TRBJ2-2; D uncertain. Trimming took off 8 bases at V and 4 bases at J, with 5 bases between the two ends. Germline CDR1 is MDHEN and CDR2 is SYDVKM. This CDR3 comprises 11 residues. The CDR3 DNA reads as TGTGCCAGCCTCCGCACCGGGGAGCTGTTTTTT. Translating it yields CASLRTGELFF. Combining the CDR3 with reference TRBV28 and TRBJ2-2 gives the whole variable domain DVKVTQSSRYLVKRTGEKVFLECVQDMDHENMFWYRQDPGLGLRLIYFSYDVKMKEKGDIPEGYSVSREKKERFSLILESASTNQTSMYLCASLRTGELFFGEGSRLTVL.

The V call is TRBV23-1, the J call TRBJ1-2; no definite D call. TRBV23-1 belongs to the ORF category, with a function that is uncertain. The CDR3 length is 16 residues. With 2 bases removed from V and 0 bases from J, the gap between germline ends came to 13 bases. CDR3 in DNA: TGCGCCAGCAGTCAACATAGAAGAGGAACTAACTATGGCTACACCTTC. The encoded protein is CASSQHRRGTNYGYTF.

The V and J genes are TRBV15 and TRBJ1-5, with a tentative D call TRBD1 (5 bases). The V gene's germline CDR1 is LNHNV and CDR2 YYDKDF (reference sequence). The germline V and J ends were trimmed by 0 bases and 7 bases, with 13 bases remaining between them. CDR3 size: 15 residues. CDR3 sequence (DNA): TGTGCCACCAGCAGAGATTTAGGGGTACGACAGCCCCAGCATTTT. This codes for CATSRDLGVRQPQHF.

The chain is built from TRBV5-6 and TRBJ1-4; D is unresolved. Germline CDR1 SGHDT, CDR2 YYEEEE. The CDR3 length is 14 residues. V dropped 1 base and J dropped 0 bases, with 4 bases sitting between them. The CDR3 reads CASSLPATNEKLFF. The CDR3 bases are TGTGCCAGCAGCTTGCCCGCAACTAATGAAAAACTGTTTTTT.

The CDR3 DNA follows: TGTGCCAGCAGTGACCCAGGGGGCAGAGGGGCCAACGTCCTGACTTTC. Amino acids: CASSDPGGRGANVLTF. V is TRBV6-1 and J is TRBJ2-6, with 8 bases identical to TRBD1. The CDR3 contains 16 residues. The ends lost 3 bases at V and 4 bases at J; junction bases unmatched: 5. CDR1 is MNHNS, CDR2 SASEGT, per germline.

This rearrangement joins TRBV28 to TRBJ2-7; D may be TRBD1 (6 bases). Between the trimmed V and J ends, which lost 5 bases and 6 bases, there was a span of 17 bases. Germline-derived CDR1 and CDR2 are MDHEN and SYDVKM. The CDR3 is 14 amino acids. CDR3 protein: CASSEQGRSIEQYF. In DNA form, the CDR3 reads TGTGCCAGCAGTGAACAGGGAAGGAGCATCGAGCAGTACTTC.

The V gene is TRBV12-3 or TRBV12-4, the J gene TRBJ1-2; D is unclear. The CDR3 is 12 residues long. The ends were cut back, 7 bases at V and 1 base at J, with 7 bases in the middle. CDR3 sequence: CASTLSNYGYTF. For the CDR3, the DNA is TGTGCCAGCACCCTAAGTAACTATGGCTACACCTTC.

This chain links TRBV5-5 with TRBJ1-1; possible D gene TRBD1, 6 bases. Germline values: CDR1 SGHKS, CDR2 YYEKEE (reference sequence). Trimming left V 1 base short and J 1 base short, with 11 bases between. The CDR3 runs 15 residues. In DNA form, the CDR3 reads TGTGCCAGCAGCTTGTGGGCAGGGGAGAACACTGAAGCTTTCTTT. Amino acids: CASSLWAGENTEAFF.

The chain is built from TRBV5-1 and TRBJ1-2; 9 bases line up with TRBD1. With 4 bases clipped from V and 4 bases from J, the junction kept 5 bases outside the gene matches. The CDR3 is 14 residues long. The germline CDR1 and CDR2 sequences are SGHRS and YFSETQ. The chain's CDR3 is CASSTGQGSYGYTF. CDR3 in DNA: TGCGCCAGCAGCACGGGACAGGGAAGCTATGGCTACACCTTC.